A single sample is the source of the 24 T cell receptor beta chains below, sequenced in a study of CD8 T cells in Susac syndrome. It was with random hexamers that 0.5 to 1 ug RNA was reverse transcribed. TCRdb passed the immunoSEQ multiplex PCR reads through MiXCR, listing each CDR3 protein once. The repertoire holds approximately 25,000 distinct CDR3 sequences, with 85% to 95% as singletons. Sequencing was carried out using CD8+ T cells from PBMCs. These receptors were collected from a human donor with Susac syndrome.

The chain links TRBV5-6 to TRBJ2-4; D might be TRBD1 or TRBD2, each matching 6 bases. Germline lookup yields CDR1 SGHDT and CDR2 YYEEEE. The CDR3 spans 15 residues. Trimming took off 4 bases at V and 1 base at J, with 12 bases between the two ends. CDR3 residues: CASSPRGVAKNIQYF. In nucleotides, the CDR3 is TGTGCCAGCAGCCCGAGGGGGGTTGCCAAAAACATTCAGTACTTC.

V and J are TRBV11-2 and TRBJ2-4; TRBD2 aligns across 7 bases. CDR1 is SGHAT and CDR2 is FQNNGV in the germline V gene. The CDR3 consists of 16 residues. The junction had 10 bases not matched to a gene; V was cut back by 8 bases and J by 0 bases. Here the CDR3 DNA reads TGTGCCAGCGGAAATCCGGGGGGAGTAGCCAAAAACATTCAGTACTTC. Its translation: CASGNPGGVAKNIQYF.

The chain uses TRBV27 and TRBJ2-1, with 7 bases that match TRBD2. Germline trimming cut 0 bases from V and 5 bases from J; bases unmatched to any gene: 10. The CDR3 is 17 amino acids. From germline, CDR1 is MNHEY and CDR2 SMNVEV (reference sequence). The CDR3 DNA follows: TGTGCCAGCAGTTTATCCCTGGGGGGAGGGGCCCACAATGAGCAGTTCTTC. Protein product: CASSLSLGGGAHNEQFF.

The V call is TRBV6-5, the J call TRBJ1-2, with 7 bases identical to TRBD1. This CDR3 has 14 residues. After removal of 8 bases from V and 2 bases from J, the junction contained 8 bases not matched to a gene. Per the germline V gene, CDR1 is MNHEY and CDR2 is SVGAGI. The CDR3 reads CASLDPGGNYGYTF. In nucleotides, the CDR3 is TGTGCCAGCCTCGACCCAGGGGGGAACTATGGCTACACCTTC.

The rearrangement uses TRBV4-2 and TRBJ1-2, with D uncertain. The CDR3 runs 16 residues. With 0 bases removed from V and 3 bases from J, the gap between germline ends came to 14 bases. The germline V gene has CDR1 LGHNA and CDR2 YNFKEQ. The CDR3 region is CASSQEDEGLDYGYTF. The DNA of the CDR3 is TGTGCCAGCAGCCAAGAAGACGAAGGACTTGACTATGGCTACACCTTC.

V gene TRBV4-2 combines with J gene TRBJ2-1; a weak D match, TRBD1 (6 bases). The ends were cut back, 6 bases at V and 2 bases at J, with 11 bases in the middle. This CDR3 is 14 amino acids long. Per the germline V gene, CDR1 is LGHNA and CDR2 is YNFKEQ. CDR3 region: CASSLGQPYNEQFF. The CDR3, as DNA: TGTGCCAGCAGTCTCGGACAGCCCTACAATGAGCAGTTCTTC.

The chain combines TRBV2 with TRBJ1-5; maybe TRBD1 (5 bases). The CDR3 loop spans 15 amino acids. Trimming removed 6 bases from V and 3 bases from J, with 15 bases in between. Per germline, CDR1 SNHLY and CDR2 FYNNEI. CDR3 in DNA: TGTGCCAGCAGCCGCCCAGACAGTTTCAATCAGCCCCAGCATTTT. Translation: CASSRPDSFNQPQHF.

The chain has TRBV6-5 and TRBJ1-2, with a tentative D call TRBD1 (6 bases). The CDR3 has 16 amino acids. Trimming removed 2 bases from V and 7 bases from J, with 20 bases in between. Germline V gene sequence: CDR1 MNHEY, CDR2 SVGAGI. Here the CDR3 DNA reads TGTGCCAGCAGTTACATCAGCACAGGGACTGCGGGTGGCTACACCTTC. Residues: CASSYISTGTAGGYTF.

V usage is TRBV14 and J usage is TRBJ2-1; TRBD2 is a possible D gene (7 bases). This CDR3 spans 15 amino acids. Germline assignment: CDR1 SGHDN and CDR2 FVKESK. The ends were cut back, 3 bases at V and 6 bases at J, with 15 bases in the middle. The CDR3 is CASSHGGHQGNEQFF. The CDR3 DNA reads TGTGCCAGCAGCCACGGGGGGCACCAGGGCAATGAGCAGTTCTTC.

The chain carries TRBV24-1 and TRBJ2-1, with D tentatively TRBD2 (6 bases). CDR3 size: 11 residues. Germline CDR1 reads KGHDR; CDR2 reads SFDVKD. Trimming removed 8 bases from V and 7 bases from J, with 8 bases in between. The chain's CDR3 is CATTGGNEQFF. The DNA of the CDR3 is TGTGCCACCACTGGGGGGAATGAGCAGTTCTTC.

This clonotype was detected once. The genes are TRBV7-2 and TRBJ1-5; no clear D gene. Trimming took 2 bases from V and 3 from J, leaving 8 bases between them. Looked up from germline, CDR1 is SGHTA and CDR2 is FQGNSA. This CDR3 has 14 amino acids. The CDR3 sequence: CASSLRADNQPQHF. The CDR3 nucleotides read TGTGCCAGCAGCTTAAGGGCAGACAATCAGCCCCAGCATTTT.

This clonotype was detected only a few times. The rearrangement joins TRBV7-2 to TRBJ2-7; D is undetermined. CDR3 size: 13 residues. Germline CDR1 and CDR2: SGHTA and FQGNSA. V was clipped by 5 bases and J by 0 bases, with 8 bases between them. The CDR3 DNA sequence: TGTGCCAGCAGCCAAGTTAGCTCCTACGAGCAGTACTTC. It specifies CASSQVSSYEQYF.

This chain joins TRBV11-2 and TRBJ2-7; 8 bases map to TRBD2. CDR1 and CDR2 (germline): SGHAT, FQNNGV. The CDR3 sequence is 15 residues long. The V segment lost 7 bases and the J segment 0 bases; nucleotides outside the gene matches: 8. CDR3 loop: CASNGQRGTSYEQYF. The CDR3 region has the DNA TGTGCCAGCAATGGGCAGCGGGGGACCTCCTACGAGCAGTACTTC.

The CDR3 DNA follows: TGTGCCAGCAGCTTGTTGGTCCCAAGAGAAGGGGACACAGATACGCAGTATTTT. Its protein product is CASSLLVPREGDTDTQYF. The chain employs TRBV5-6 and TRBJ2-3; a weak D match, TRBD1 (5 bases). Germline V gene sequence: CDR1 SGHDT, CDR2 YYEEEE. The CDR3 totals 18 residues. V gave up 1 base and J gave up 2 bases, with 20 bases separating them. Supplemented by reference TRBV5-6 and TRBJ2-3, the full variable domain reads DAGVTQSPTHLIKTRGQQVTLRCSPKSGHDTVSWYQQALGQGPQFIFQYYEEEERQRGNFPDRFSGHQFPNYSSELNVNALLLGDSALYLCASSLLVPREGDTDTQYFGPGTRLTVL.

The chain couples TRBV13 to TRBJ2-3; no clear D. CDR3 length: 13 residues. Trimming took 5 bases from V and 6 from J, leaving 12 bases between them. Germline V gene data show CDR1 as PRHDT and CDR2 as FYEKMQ (reference sequence). CDR3 sequence: CASSPPNSDTQYF. The CDR3 region has the DNA TGTGCCAGCAGCCCCCCGAATTCCGATACGCAGTATTTT.

This chain joins TRBV12-3 or TRBV12-4 and TRBJ2-5, with unresolved D. This CDR3 has 16 residues. V dropped 2 bases and J dropped 5 bases, with 18 bases sitting between them. The CDR3 loop is CASSLTVGLAGETQYF. The CDR3 coding sequence is TGTGCCAGCAGTTTAACTGTTGGGCTGGCCGGTGAGACCCAGTACTTC.

The chain combines TRBV28 with TRBJ1-2; maybe TRBD1 (6 bases). The CDR3 consists of 15 residues. Germline loops: CDR1 MDHEN, CDR2 SYDVKM. Deletions cut 5 bases from V and 5 bases from J, with 18 bases between. The chain's CDR3 is CASSISGVVGYGYTF. The CDR3 DNA follows: TGTGCCAGCAGTATCTCAGGGGTAGTCGGGTATGGCTACACCTTC.

CDR3 bases: TGTGCCAGCAGCTTGGGACTAGCGGGGGCCCCTAGGGAGCAGTTCTTC. Encoded protein: CASSLGLAGAPREQFF. This rearrangement joins TRBV7-9 to TRBJ2-1, with TRBD2 matching over 14 bases. V shed 3 bases and J 10 bases; nucleotides not matched to a gene: 8. Germline CDR1 and CDR2: SEHNR and FQNEAQ (reference sequence). The CDR3 loop spans 16 amino acids.

The rearrangement uses TRBV29-1 and TRBJ2-7, with 7 nucleotides matching TRBD1. V trimming: 6 bases; J trimming: 7 bases; junction bases outside the gene matches: 12. CDR3 length: 13 amino acids. Germline V gene lookup returns CDR1 SQVTM and CDR2 ANQGSEA. Here the CDR3 reads CSVGNPGGWEQYF. CDR3 sequence (DNA): TGCAGCGTCGGGAACCCAGGGGGTTGGGAGCAGTACTTC.

This clonotype came up once. The chain employs TRBV6-2 or TRBV6-3 and TRBJ2-3, with D tentatively TRBD1 (6 bases). CDR1 is MNHEY, CDR2 SVGEGT, per germline. This CDR3 comprises 13 residues. V lost 5 bases and J lost 2, with 8 bases in between. Here the CDR3 reads CASSNRDTDTQYF. The CDR3 nucleotides are TGTGCCAGCAGTAACAGGGACACAGATACGCAGTATTTT.

This chain joins TRBV7-9 and TRBJ2-3, with 10 bases fitting TRBD2. Trimming removed 5 bases from V and 5 bases from J; junction bases left unmatched: 13. This CDR3 has 17 residues. Germline CDR1 and CDR2: SEHNR and FQNEAQ (reference sequence). The DNA of the CDR3 is TGTGCCAGCAGCCCAAGATTGGGACTAGCGCCCGAAGATACGCAGTATTTT. Translation gives CASSPRLGLAPEDTQYF.

The chain has TRBV28 and TRBJ2-5, with 9 bases identical to TRBD2. CDR3 length: 15 residues. From germline, CDR1 is MDHEN and CDR2 SYDVKM. The trim removed 2 bases at V and 5 bases at J, leaving 6 bases unmatched. The CDR3 here is CASSLVAGAGETQYF. CDR3 bases: TGTGCCAGCAGTTTAGTAGCGGGGGCAGGGGAGACCCAGTACTTC.

The sample holds a few counts of this clonotype. The rearrangement uses TRBV7-2 and TRBJ2-7, with D perhaps TRBD1 or TRBD2 (5 bases each). The CDR3 extends over 13 amino acids. V was cut by 3 bases and J by 3 bases, with 9 bases left in between. CDR1 SGHTA and CDR2 FQGNSA come from the germline V gene. CDR3 sequence (DNA): TGTGCCAGCAGCTTTGGGACGGTCTACGAGCAGTACTTC. It translates to CASSFGTVYEQYF. The full variable domain, in which reference TRBV7-2 and TRBJ2-7 provide the parts outside the CDR3, is GAGVSQSPSNKVTEKGKDVELRCDPISGHTALYWYRQSLGQGLEFLIYFQGNSAPDKSGLPSDRFSAERTGGSVSTLTIQRTQQEDSAVYLCASSFGTVYEQYFGPGTRLTVT.

This clonotype was recorded once. This chain connects TRBV6-5 to TRBJ1-2; perhaps TRBD1 as D (5 bases). The CDR3 totals 13 residues. The germline V and J ends were trimmed by 4 bases and 4 bases, with 10 bases remaining between them. Per germline, CDR1 MNHEY and CDR2 SVGAGI. The CDR3 coding sequence is TGTGCCAGCAGTTGGGGCGGCTTCTATGGCTACACCTTC. It is translated as CASSWGGFYGYTF.